The entry below describes one T cell receptor beta chain. The repertoire was sequenced with immunoSEQ multiplex PCR; TCRdb's copy has only in-frame clones and lacks some. The sample consists of 90,000 or so clones, 90% to 95% of them appearing once. The data are from a study of OX40 agonist ivuxolimab in advanced cancers. Study details: Ivuxolimab, an antibody that agonizes OX40 (CD134), was administered to the patients.

The cohort excluded patients with autoimmune disease history or systemic immunosuppression. Germline CDR1 reads LNHDA; CDR2 reads SQIVND (reference sequence). After removal of 5 bases from V and 3 bases from J, the junction contained 10 bases not matched to a gene. This CDR3 comprises 16 residues. The rearrangement joins TRBV19 to TRBJ1-5; 7 bases line up with TRBD1. The source is an adult with an advanced solid tumor such as melanoma, head and neck, liver or kidney cancer. Sequenced here: CD4+ or CD8+ T cells sorted from blood, sampled in a trial of the OX40 agonist ivuxolimab. The CDR3 DNA sequence: TGTGCCAGTAGTTCCTCACCGGGACAGAACAATCAGCCCCAGCATTTT. Its translation is CASSSSPGQNNQPQHF. Full variable domain (outside the CDR3, taken from reference TRBV19 and TRBJ1-5): DGGITQSPKYLFRKEGQNVTLSCEQNLNHDAMYWYRQDPGQGLRLIYYSQIVNDFQKGDIAEGYSVSREKKESFPLTVTSAQKNPTAFYLCASSSSPGQNNQPQHFGDGTRLSIL.